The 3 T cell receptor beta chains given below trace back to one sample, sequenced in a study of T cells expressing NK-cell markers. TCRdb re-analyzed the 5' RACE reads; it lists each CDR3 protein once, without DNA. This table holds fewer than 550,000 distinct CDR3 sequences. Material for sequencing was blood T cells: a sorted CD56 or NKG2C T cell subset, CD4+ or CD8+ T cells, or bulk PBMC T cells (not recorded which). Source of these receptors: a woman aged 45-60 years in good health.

CDR3 loop: CSASGGFHNSPLHF. The V call is TRBV20-1, the J call TRBJ1-6. The germline V gene has CDR1 DFQATT and CDR2 SNEGSKA (reference sequence). The CDR3 is 14 residues long.

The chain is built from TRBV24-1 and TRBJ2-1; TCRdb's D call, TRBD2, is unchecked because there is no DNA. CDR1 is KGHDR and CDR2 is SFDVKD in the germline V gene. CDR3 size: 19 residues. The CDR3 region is CATSDSPLAGSGWDNEQFF.

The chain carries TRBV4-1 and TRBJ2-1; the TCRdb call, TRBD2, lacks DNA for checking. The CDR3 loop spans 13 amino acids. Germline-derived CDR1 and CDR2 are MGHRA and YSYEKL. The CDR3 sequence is CASRRELVGEQFF.